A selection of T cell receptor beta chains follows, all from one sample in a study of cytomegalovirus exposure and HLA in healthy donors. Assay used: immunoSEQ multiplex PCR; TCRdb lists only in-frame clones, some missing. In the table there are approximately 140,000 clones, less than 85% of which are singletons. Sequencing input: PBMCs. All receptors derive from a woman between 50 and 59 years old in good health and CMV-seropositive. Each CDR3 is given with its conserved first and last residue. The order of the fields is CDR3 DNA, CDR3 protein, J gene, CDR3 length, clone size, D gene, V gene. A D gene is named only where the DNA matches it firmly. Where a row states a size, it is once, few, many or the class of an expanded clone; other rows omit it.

TGTGCCAGCAGTACAGGGATTGGTCAGCCCCAGCATTTT	CASSTGIGQPQHF	TRBJ1-5	13	NA	NA	TRBV6-5
TGTGCCACCCAGACAGGACAGGGAGATCAGCCCCAGCATTTT	CATQTGQGDQPQHF	TRBJ1-5	14	NA	TRBD1	TRBV15
TGTGCCAGCAGCGCCCAGACAGAAAACACTGAAGCTTTCTTT	CASSAQTENTEAFF	TRBJ1-1	14	NA	NA	TRBV7-2
TGTGCCAGCAGCAGGGGGACAGGAAGGCCCGTAGCTTTCTTT	CASSRGTGRPVAFF	TRBJ1-1	14	NA	TRBD1	TRBV2
TGTGCCTGGACCCAGGGGTCCACTGAAGCTTTCTTT	CAWTQGSTEAFF	TRBJ1-1	12	many	NA	TRBV30
TGTGCCAGCATGGGGGCTACTAATGAAAAACTGTTTTTT	CASMGATNEKLFF	TRBJ1-4	13	few	NA	TRBV2
TGTGCCAGCAGCGCTGGGAGTCACACTGAAGCTTTCTTT	CASSAGSHTEAFF	TRBJ1-1	13	once	NA	TRBV9
TGTGCCAGTAGTATAGATGAGGGGGGGAGGGCTTTCTTT	CASSIDEGGRAFF	TRBJ1-1	13	NA	NA	TRBV19
TGTGCCAGCAGCTTAGAACCGCACACTAGAATTGGTTCACCCCTCCACTTT	CASSLEPHTRIGSPLHF	TRBJ1-6	17	once	NA	TRBV7-2
TGTGCCAGCAGTCTAAGTAGACAGCCGAACGGGGAGACCCAGTACTTC	CASSLSRQPNGETQYF	TRBJ2-5	16	NA	NA	TRBV2
TGTGCCAGCAGCTTAGGCAGGGGTGCTGGAAACACCATATATTTT	CASSLGRGAGNTIYF	TRBJ1-3	15	few	NA	TRBV7-9
TGTGCCAGCAGCCAAGGAGTTCGGGGGAGTACTAGTCGGCGTGGTACGCAGTATTTT	CASSQGVRGSTSRRGTQYF	TRBJ2-3	19	NA	NA	TRBV14
TGTGCCTGGACCTTGGACAGGGGTGACGGAAACACCATATATTTT	CAWTLDRGDGNTIYF	TRBJ1-3	15	NA	TRBD1	TRBV30
TGTGCCAGCAGCGCCACAGGGATGGACACCGGGGAGCTGTTTTTT	CASSATGMDTGELFF	TRBJ2-2	15	NA	NA	TRBV9
TGTGCCAGCAGCCGCCTCTCGGGGGTACAGTACTTC	CASSRLSGVQYF	TRBJ2-5	12	NA	NA	TRBV7-9
TGTGCCAGCAGCGTAGCTGCCAGGCACGAGCAGTACTTC	CASSVAARHEQYF	TRBJ2-7	13	NA	NA	TRBV9
TGTGCCAGCACCCCCGGTGTCTCCTACGAGCAGTACTTC	CASTPGVSYEQYF	TRBJ2-7	13	few	NA	TRBV28
TGCGCCAGCAGCTTGGAGAGCACTGAAGCTTTCTTT	CASSLESTEAFF	TRBJ1-1	12	NA	NA	TRBV5-1
TGTGCCACGCGGGGGCGGGGAGGGCAATCATCCGGTCCCTCCTACGAGCAGTACTTC	CATRGRGGQSSGPSYEQYF	TRBJ2-7	19	NA	NA	TRBV28
TGTGCCAGCAGTGAGCGACAGCTGGGAAACACCATATATTTT	CASSERQLGNTIYF	TRBJ1-3	14	NA	NA	TRBV6-1
TGCGCCAGCAGCCAGGGGGCCAGAGGTGAGACCCAGTACTTC	CASSQGARGETQYF	TRBJ2-5	14	NA	TRBD1	TRBV5-1
TGCGCCAGCAGCCCTTTAGACAGGGATGCAGCTTTCTTT	CASSPLDRDAAFF	TRBJ1-1	13	NA	TRBD1	TRBV4-1
TGTGCCAGCAGCTTGCAGGGGGCGAGGGAGCAGTACTTC	CASSLQGAREQYF	TRBJ2-7	13	NA	TRBD1	TRBV5-4
TGTGCCACCAGCAGAGACCTCAATCAGCCCCAGCATTTT	CATSRDLNQPQHF	TRBJ1-5	13	NA	NA	TRBV15
TGTGCCATTGGACAGGGGAATCAGCCCCAGCATTTT	CAIGQGNQPQHF	TRBJ1-5	12	NA	TRBD1	TRBV6-5
TGTGCCAGCCTGAAGGGGGGAGGGATTCAGCCCCAGCATTTT	CASLKGGGIQPQHF	TRBJ1-5	14	NA	NA	TRBV28
TGTGCCAGCAGTTACTCAGGACAGGACCTTCGAGAGGGCTACACCTTC	CASSYSGQDLREGYTF	TRBJ1-2	16	few	TRBD1	TRBV6-5
TGTGCCAGCAGCGTAGACAGGGATGGGTACTCACCCCTCCACTTT	CASSVDRDGYSPLHF	TRBJ1-6	15	NA	NA	TRBV9
TGTGCCAGCGGTATGGGCAGCTCCTATAATTCACCCCTCCACTTT	CASGMGSSYNSPLHF	TRBJ1-6	15	NA	NA	TRBV9
TGCACCAGCAGCCAAGAGATTGGGAGAACCGGGGAGCTGTTTTTT	CTSSQEIGRTGELFF	TRBJ2-2	15	NA	NA	TRBV1
TGTGCCAGCAGCGTAGCTACGGCCGTGGAGGGGTACTACAATGAGCAGTTCTTC	CASSVATAVEGYYNEQFF	TRBJ2-1	18	NA	NA	TRBV9
TGTGCCAGCTCTTTGCGGGATTTCTCTGGAAACACCATATATTTT	CASSLRDFSGNTIYF	TRBJ1-3	15	NA	NA	TRBV2
TGTGCCAGCAGTCCACGAAGAGGACAGGGAGGGAAACCCCTCCACTTT	CASSPRRGQGGKPLHF	TRBJ1-6	16	NA	TRBD1	TRBV27
TGCGCCAGCAGCTTGGAGGGAGGCTTGCCTGGAAACACCATATATTTT	CASSLEGGLPGNTIYF	TRBJ1-3	16	NA	NA	TRBV5-1
TGTGCCAGCAGTTACTCGAGGAATACTGAAGCTTTCTTT	CASSYSRNTEAFF	TRBJ1-1	13	once	NA	TRBV6-5
TGCGCCAGCAGCTTGAGGACAGGGGGGCAAGAGACCCAGTACTTC	CASSLRTGGQETQYF	TRBJ2-5	15	NA	TRBD1	TRBV5-1
TGTGCCAGCAGCCGCCGGGACAGAGAAAAACTGTTTTTT	CASSRRDREKLFF	TRBJ1-4	13	NA	TRBD1	TRBV7-2
TGTGCCAGCAGTGGCACTAGCAAACAAGAGACCCAGTACTTC	CASSGTSKQETQYF	TRBJ2-5	14	NA	NA	TRBV2
TGTGCCTGGAGTGTACAGGATAATTCACCCCTCCACTTT	CAWSVQDNSPLHF	TRBJ1-6	13	few	NA	TRBV30
TGTGCCAGCAGTCCATGGGACAGGGGTAGATTCCGGGATCAGCCCCAGCATTTT	CASSPWDRGRFRDQPQHF	TRBJ1-5	18	NA	TRBD1	TRBV27
TGTGCCAGCAGTGAAGGATTGAGGAGGGGCCCCACTTATGGCTACACCTTC	CASSEGLRRGPTYGYTF	TRBJ1-2	17	NA	NA	TRBV2
TGTGCCAGCAGCTCGAGACGCGGGTTGGCTGAAGCTTTCTTT	CASSSRRGLAEAFF	TRBJ1-1	14	NA	NA	TRBV7-2
TGTGCCAGCAGCGGGGGCCGGTCGGGACAGGGAATGGACGAGCAGTACTTC	CASSGGRSGQGMDEQYF	TRBJ2-7	17	NA	TRBD1	TRBV9
TGTGCCAGCAGCCCACAGGGAAGAAACACCATATATTTT	CASSPQGRNTIYF	TRBJ1-3	13	NA	NA	TRBV11-2
TGTGCCAGTAGTCCTGACAGGTACACTGAAGCTTTCTTT	CASSPDRYTEAFF	TRBJ1-1	13	NA	NA	TRBV19
TGTGCCACCAGCAGAGATCGAGGGACTAGCGGGGGGGCCGGCAATGAGCAGTTCTTC	CATSRDRGTSGGAGNEQFF	TRBJ2-1	19	NA	TRBD2	TRBV15
TGTGCCAGCAGCCAAAGGGGGCTAGATACGCAGTATTTT	CASSQRGLDTQYF	TRBJ2-3	13	NA	TRBD1	TRBV13
TGTGCCATCAGTGAGTCGGGGGGGGCTTTTGACACTGAAGCTTTCTTT	CAISESGGAFDTEAFF	TRBJ1-1	16	NA	NA	TRBV10-3
TGTGCCAGCACCCAAAGGCGGGTTCTCGGCTACACCTTC	CASTQRRVLGYTF	TRBJ1-2	13	NA	NA	TRBV7-9
TGTGCCAGCAGTTACAGGGAGAAACTGTTTTTT	CASSYREKLFF	TRBJ1-4	11	few	NA	TRBV6-6
TGCGCCAGCAGCCCGAGGGGACAGGGGGCAAGCATTCAGTACTTC	CASSPRGQGASIQYF	TRBJ2-4	15	NA	TRBD1	TRBV5-1
TGTGCCAGCAGTGAAGGGGGCTCGGGACATATGAACACTGAAGCTTTCTTT	CASSEGGSGHMNTEAFF	TRBJ1-1	17	NA	NA	TRBV25-1